What follows describes a single TCR beta chain. Its binding antigen is unknown. Base qualities are missing; no much larger clone stands one base away. The immunoSEQ Assay, a bias-controlled multiplex PCR, was used to amplify TCRbeta CDR3 regions from genomic DNA. The study's processing was this. Nucleated cell counts per sample were estimated from amplification of reference gene primers within the assay. To quantify the absolute abundance of each unique TCRbeta CDR3 rearrangement, sequence reads were collapsed and filtered. For each sample, productive Simpson clonality was calculated by taking the square root of Simpson's diversity index across productive rearrangements. TCRdb re-hosts the immuneACCESS table, in-frame sequences only. Its copies lack some clones; in the studies checked, an unresolved V gene accounts for under half of them, and the cause for the rest is not known. V and J calls and clone size come straight from that table; D and trimming were deduced from the DNA. The sample yields 440,000 or so clones; 89% were counted once. The ten largest clones capture approximately 1.5% of the sample.

In Seattle, one collaborating source enrolled patients while the infection was active and tracked those patients longitudinally over the course of disease. Whole blood was collected in K2EDTA tubes by collaborating institutions according to the institutions' own protocols. For TCRbeta analysis, collaborator samples were shipped as frozen whole blood, as isolated PBMCs, or as DNA extracted from either sample type. Trimming removed 1 base from V and 9 bases from J; the gene matches leave 8 bases unexplained. The germline V gene supplies CDR1 MNHNS and CDR2 SASEGT. The CDR3 sequence holds 15 residues, the cysteine and phenylalanine included. Only CDR3 DNA is held: 45 bases, read in frame from base 1. This sample is drawn from a study of blood T cell repertoires in COVID-19 (TCRdb year 2020). In the study overall: The collaborator samples originated in the United States, Italy and Spain and spanned the acute and convalescent phases of COVID-19. Where available, HLA class I and class II types were taken from metadata supplied by the sample provider and were not determined by assay-based typing. The prospective study material was composed of cDNA or gDNA derived from T cells, B-cell-depleted T cells, or PBMCs. The dataset comprised deeply sampled blood TCRbeta repertoires from subjects exposed to, actively infected with, or recovered from COVID-19. Samples were obtained from the ongoing ImmuneRACE study (first 160 participants) and from about 1,300 subjects provided by 6 global collaborators. Nearly every sample came with metadata listing a de-identified subject ID, COVID-19 status, age in years and sex. A freely available public database, intended as a resource for researchers studying the immune response to SARS-CoV-2, is where the repertoires were released.

Results and caveats for the whole study, not just this receptor: Clinical and demographic metadata were provided uncurated, with the amount varying by source and participant.

This clonotype was sampled from a woman between 35 and 50 years old with COVID-19, enrolled during active disease. The sequence joins TRBV6-1 to TRBJ1-4; TRBD1 fits 7 bases in the junction. Source material: peripheral blood. The nucleotides are TGTGCCAGCAGTGAAGGCCTAAACAGGGGTCAAAAACTGTTTTTT. Its product reads: CASSEGLNRGQKLFF.